Presented here are 11 T cell receptor beta chains from one specimen sequenced in a study of metastatic and nonmetastatic thyroid tumors. From the PCR reads, TCRdb re-called clones with MiXCR. Here the sample spans 65,000 to 70,000 clones, around 14% being singletons. Every patient underwent thyroid surgery untreated. Sequenced input: blood. The source of these receptors is a male donor with papillary thyroid cancer or a benign thyroid nodule (not recorded which). Some clones in this sample may be carry-over from other donors' samples.

Turning to this clone: A read error is possible here, since a much larger clone lies one base away. The CDR3 reads CASSQGATGNADTQYF. CDR3 DNA: TGTGCCAGCAGCCAAGGTGCGACAGGGAACGCAGATACGCAGTATTTT. V is TRBV14 and J is TRBJ2-3; 7 bases align to TRBD1. Germline V gives CDR1 SGHDN, CDR2 FVKESK. Trimming at V came to 1 base and at J to 4 bases, leaving 8 bases not matched to a gene. The CDR3 is 16 amino acids.

The chain uses TRBV20-1 and TRBJ2-7; 7 bases fit TRBD2. The CDR3 has 13 amino acids. From germline, CDR1 is DFQATT and CDR2 SNEGSKA (reference sequence). Germline trimming cut 5 bases from V and 0 bases from J; bases unmatched to any gene: 4. The CDR3 DNA follows: TGCAGTGCTGAGGGAGGGACCTCCTACGAGCAGTACTTC. Protein sequence: CSAEGGTSYEQYF.

This clone was recorded at least ten times. The chain employs TRBV18 and TRBJ2-7; D is uncertain. CDR1 and CDR2 from the germline V gene are KGHSH and LQKENI. V was trimmed by 3 bases and J by 0 bases, leaving 3 bases between them. The CDR3 loop spans 12 amino acids. CDR3 bases: TGTGCCAGCTCACCGAGCTCCTACGAGCAGTACGTC. It specifies CASSPSSYEQYV.

This clone was detected once. The CDR3 DNA follows: TGTGCCAGCACCGGACAGGGTGAATCCTATTGTTACACCTTC. As protein: CASTGQGESYCYTF. This chain connects TRBV7-2 to TRBJ1-2, with 8 nucleotides matching TRBD1. CDR1 is SGHTA, CDR2 FQGNSA, per germline. V was pared by 7 bases and J by 11 bases, with 15 bases of the junction left unmatched. The CDR3 covers 14 residues. The full variable domain, its missing parts supplied by reference TRBV7-2 and TRBJ1-2, is GAGVSQSPSNKVTEKGKDVELRCDPISGHTALYWYRQSLGQGLEFLIYFQGNSAPDKSGLPSDRFSAERTGGSVSTLTIQRTQQEDSAVYLCASTGQGESYCYTFGSGTRLTVV.

This clone was detected many times. The V call is TRBV4-1, the J call TRBJ2-7, with 9 bases that match TRBD2. V lost 0 bases to trimming and J lost 9 bases; unmatched junction nucleotides: 6. There are 14 residues in the CDR3. Germline lookup yields CDR1 MGHRA and CDR2 YSYEKL. CDR3 DNA sequence: TGCGCCAGCAGCCAAGATTCGATAGCGGGAGCGCAGTACGTC. Translated: CASSQDSIAGAQYV.

Many counts were recorded for this clone. The genes are TRBV20-1 and TRBJ2-3; weak D call: TRBD1 (5 bases). The CDR3 runs to 15 residues. V was clipped by 3 bases and J by 0 bases, with 13 bases between them. The V gene's germline CDR1 is DFQATT and CDR2 SNEGSKA (reference sequence). The CDR3 region has the DNA TGCAGTGCTAGGCCTGGGGCGGCTAGCACAGATACGCAGTATTTT. It codes for CSARPGAASTDTQYF.

This clone was seen ten or more times. The chain uses TRBV12-3 or TRBV12-4 and TRBJ1-4; possibly TRBD1 for D (5 bases). V lost 4 bases to trimming and J lost 4 bases, with 16 bases between them. The CDR3 has 16 residues. CDR3: CASSSNTGGLNEKLFF. The CDR3 DNA reads TGTGCCAGCAGTTCCAATACAGGAGGCCTTAATGAAAAACTGTTTTTT.

A note on this clone: This sequence may be a read error, since a much larger clone differs from it by one base. The sample carries other DNA sequences with the same CDR3. The genes are TRBV19 and TRBJ2-1; D possibly corresponds to TRBD2 (6 bases). The length of the CDR3 is 18 residues. The V and J ends lost 7 bases and 0 bases respectively, with 22 bases between them. CDR1 is LNHDA and CDR2 is SQIVND in the germline V gene (reference sequence). CDR3 in DNA: TGTGCCAGTACTCAAGGGACTGGAGGCCATACCTCCTACAATGAGCAGTTCTTC. It codes for CASTQGTGGHTSYNEQFF.

This clone was observed at least ten times. The chain couples TRBV28 to TRBJ1-5; D gene unclear. The V gene's germline CDR1 is MDHEN and CDR2 SYDVKM. The CDR3 runs 16 residues. V dropped 3 bases and J dropped 1 base, with 13 bases sitting between them. CDR3: CASSFGRVASNQPQHF. The CDR3 nucleotides read TGTGCCAGCAGTTTCGGGAGAGTCGCGAGCAATCAGCCCCAGCATTTT.

This clone occurred many times. CDR3 region: CATSDQVGYGYTF. The CDR3 DNA reads as TGTGCCACCAGTGATCAGGTGGGCTATGGCTACACCTTC. The chain has TRBV24-1 and TRBJ1-2, with no clear D. Germline-derived CDR1 and CDR2 are KGHDR and SFDVKD. There are 13 residues in the CDR3. The V end was cut by 3 bases, the J end by 4 bases, with 8 bases between.

The rearrangement uses TRBV6-2 or TRBV6-3 and TRBJ1-1; no clear D gene. Germline assignment: CDR1 MNHEY and CDR2 SVGEGT. This CDR3 is built from 13 residues. Trimming left V 1 base short and J 0 bases short, with 3 bases between. The CDR3 reads CASSYLVNTEAFF. The CDR3, as DNA: TGTGCCAGCAGTTACTTAGTGAACACTGAAGCTTTCTTT.